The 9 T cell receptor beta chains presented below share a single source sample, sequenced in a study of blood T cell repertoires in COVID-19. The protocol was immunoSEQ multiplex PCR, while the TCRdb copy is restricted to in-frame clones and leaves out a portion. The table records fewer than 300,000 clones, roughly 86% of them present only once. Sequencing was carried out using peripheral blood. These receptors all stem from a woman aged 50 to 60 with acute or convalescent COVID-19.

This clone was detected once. CDR3 nucleotides: TGCGCCAGCAGCGCTACTGGGCAGTCCTACGAGCAGTACTTC. It specifies CASSATGQSYEQYF. The rearrangement links TRBV5-1 to TRBJ2-7; D is ambiguous. Germline loops: CDR1 SGHRS, CDR2 YFSETQ. The CDR3 loop spans 14 amino acids. V was cut by 4 bases and J by 1 base, with 12 bases left in between.

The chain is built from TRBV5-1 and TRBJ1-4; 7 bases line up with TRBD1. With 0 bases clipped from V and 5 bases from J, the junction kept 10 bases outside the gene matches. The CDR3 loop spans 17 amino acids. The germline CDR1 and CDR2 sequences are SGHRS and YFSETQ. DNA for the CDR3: TGCGCCAGCAGCTTGGGACAGGGCGCCGGTTGGAATGAAAAACTGTTTTTT. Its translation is CASSLGQGAGWNEKLFF.

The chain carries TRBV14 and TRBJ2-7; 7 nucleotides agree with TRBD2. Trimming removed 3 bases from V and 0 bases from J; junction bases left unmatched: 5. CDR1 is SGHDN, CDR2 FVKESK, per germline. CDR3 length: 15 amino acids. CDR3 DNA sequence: TGTGCCAGCAGCCACCTTAGCGGGCCCTCCTACGAGCAGTACTTC. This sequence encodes CASSHLSGPSYEQYF.

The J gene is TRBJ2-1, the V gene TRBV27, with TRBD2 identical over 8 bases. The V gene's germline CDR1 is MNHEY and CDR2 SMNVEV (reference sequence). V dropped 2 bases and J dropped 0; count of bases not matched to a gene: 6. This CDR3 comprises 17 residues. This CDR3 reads CASSLRLAGFSYNEQFF. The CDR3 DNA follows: TGTGCCAGCAGTTTACGTCTAGCGGGCTTCTCCTACAATGAGCAGTTCTTC.

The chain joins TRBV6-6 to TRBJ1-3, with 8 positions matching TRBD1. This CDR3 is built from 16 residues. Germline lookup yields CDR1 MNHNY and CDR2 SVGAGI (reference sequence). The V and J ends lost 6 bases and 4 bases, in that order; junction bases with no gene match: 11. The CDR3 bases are TGTGCCAGCAGCCCTGGACAGGGACGCTCCGGAAACACCATATATTTT. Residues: CASSPGQGRSGNTIYF.

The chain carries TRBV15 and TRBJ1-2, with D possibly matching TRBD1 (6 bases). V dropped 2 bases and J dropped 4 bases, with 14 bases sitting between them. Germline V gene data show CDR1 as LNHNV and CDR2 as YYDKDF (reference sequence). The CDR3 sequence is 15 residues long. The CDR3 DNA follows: TGTGCCACCAGCAGAACCGTTGGGGGCTCCTATGGCTACACCTTC. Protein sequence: CATSRTVGGSYGYTF.

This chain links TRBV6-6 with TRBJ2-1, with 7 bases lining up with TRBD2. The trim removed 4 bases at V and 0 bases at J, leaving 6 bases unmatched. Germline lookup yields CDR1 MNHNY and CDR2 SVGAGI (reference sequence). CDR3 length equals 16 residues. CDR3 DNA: TGTGCCAGCAGTTTAACTAGCGAAAGCTCCTACAATGAGCAGTTCTTC. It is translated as CASSLTSESSYNEQFF.

CDR3 DNA: TGTGCCAGCTCACGCGCTCAGGGGGGCCAAGAGACCCAGTACTTC. Its translation is CASSRAQGGQETQYF. V gene TRBV18 combines with J gene TRBJ2-5, with D possibly TRBD1 on 7 matching bases. V was cut by 4 bases and J by 1 base, with 13 bases left in between. CDR3 length: 15 amino acids. CDR1 and CDR2 from the germline V gene are KGHSH and LQKENI.

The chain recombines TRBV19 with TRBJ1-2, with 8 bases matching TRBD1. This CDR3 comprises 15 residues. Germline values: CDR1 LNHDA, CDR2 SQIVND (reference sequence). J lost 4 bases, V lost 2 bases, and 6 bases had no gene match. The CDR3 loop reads CASSIQQGGSYGYTF. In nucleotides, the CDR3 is TGTGCCAGTAGTATACAACAGGGGGGAAGCTATGGCTACACCTTC.